A single T cell receptor beta chain is shown here with its context. Authors' analysis steps: Estimation of nucleated cell counts relied on the amplification of reference gene primers. TCRdb's copy holds only in-frame clones and misses some; the assay was immunoSEQ multiplex PCR. Clonal size and the V and J genes are those of that table, whereas D and trimming came from the DNA. Here the sample spans 120,000 to 150,000 clones, about four fifths being singletons. These data originate in a study of blood T cell repertoires in COVID-19. Study details: COVID-19 samples from acute and convalescent phases originated in the United States, Italy and Spain. The analysed material was cDNA or gDNA that came from T cells, B-cell-depleted T cells, or PBMCs.

CDR1 and CDR2 (germline): SGDLS, YYNGEE. J lost 5 bases, V lost 0 bases, and 4 bases had no gene match. The CDR3 is 15 residues long. The chain employs TRBV9 and TRBJ2-1, with 8 bases that match TRBD1. The specimen was peripheral blood. The TCR was taken from a human donor with acute or convalescent COVID-19. The donor label of this sample is uncertain. The chain's CDR3 is CASSVVQGAHNEQFF. For the CDR3, the DNA is TGTGCCAGCAGCGTAGTTCAGGGGGCTCACAATGAGCAGTTCTTC.